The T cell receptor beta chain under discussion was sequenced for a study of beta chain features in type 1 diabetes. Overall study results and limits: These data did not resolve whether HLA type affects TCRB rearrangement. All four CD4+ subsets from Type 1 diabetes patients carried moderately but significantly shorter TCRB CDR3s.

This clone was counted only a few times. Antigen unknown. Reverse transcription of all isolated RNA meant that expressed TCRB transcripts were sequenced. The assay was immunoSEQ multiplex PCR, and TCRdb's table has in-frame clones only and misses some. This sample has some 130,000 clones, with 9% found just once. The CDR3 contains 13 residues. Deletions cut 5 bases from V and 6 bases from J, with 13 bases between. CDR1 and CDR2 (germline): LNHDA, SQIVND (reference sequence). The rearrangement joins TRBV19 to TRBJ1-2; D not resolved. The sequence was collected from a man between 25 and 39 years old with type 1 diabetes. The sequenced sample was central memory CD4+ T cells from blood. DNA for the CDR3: TGTGCCAGTAGTCTTCTGGGAGTAAATGGCTACACCTTC. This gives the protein CASSLLGVNGYTF.